This entry features one TCR beta chain sequence. This clonotype was counted a few times. The clone's antigen remains unknown. No much larger clonotype is one base removed from it; base qualities were not supplied. Cut back by 3 bases and 2 bases, the V and J ends lie 18 bases apart. CDR1 and CDR2, looked up from the germline V gene (reference sequence), are LNHNV and YYDKDF. The CDR3 numbers 17 residues from cysteine through phenylalanine. The read is trimmed to its CDR3 DNA, 51 bases read in frame from base 1. These data are taken from a study of T cell repertoires in cytomegalovirus infection (dated by TCRdb to about 2019). For the wider study: Alongside well-studied HLA-B-restricted epitopes, the peptide stimulations were aimed at recently identified HLA-C-restricted CMV epitopes, whose presentation resists viral immunomodulation. Because public TCR beta signatures pointed to carriage of CMV infection together with the matching HLA type, the HLA type of each donor mattered for the analysis.

This specimen's treatment or condition label, interpreted: in vitro stimulation with specific CMV peptide epitopes to enrich CMV-specific T cells. Broad study findings and their caveats: In the ex vivo response, HLA-C-restricted CMV-specific TCR beta clonotypes were dominant, and in two of eight donors the single most frequent clonotype came from this HLA-C-restricted group. In both this cohort and an independent approximately 350-donor cohort, the cumulative frequency of public TCR beta family members distinguished carriers of CMV infection plus the relevant HLA type.

The instrument given in TCRdb is Illumina HiSeq 1500. TCRdb applied fastp at Q25 and MiXCR to the public reads, then kept only in-frame beta chains. CDR3 protein duplicates are merged, each entry listing the most common genes and DNA. In this sample the table shows approximately 730,000 distinct CDR3 sequences, roughly 28% of which occur a single time. Approximately 14% of the sample is in the top ten clones. The chain joins TRBV15 to TRBJ2-3; matching of 7 bases hints at TRBD2 as the D gene. The sequencing used cultured CD8+ T cells from PBMCs, collected from culture after CMV antigen stimulation. This receptor was identified in a human donor in good health (CMV status not recorded). Some clones in this sample may be carry-over from other donors' samples. The sequenced DNA: TGTGCCACCAGCAGGAGGGTCGGGGGGCCCGCCACAGATACGCAGTATTTT. The resulting protein is CATSRRVGGPATDTQYF. When the CDR3 is completed using the reference TRBV15 and TRBJ2-3 genes on either side, the full variable domain is DAMVIQNPRYQVTQFGKPVTLSCSQTLNHNVMYWYQQKSSQAPKLLFHYYDKDFNNEADTPDNFQSRRPNTSFCFLDIRSPGLGDTAMYLCATSRRVGGPATDTQYFGPGTRLTVL.